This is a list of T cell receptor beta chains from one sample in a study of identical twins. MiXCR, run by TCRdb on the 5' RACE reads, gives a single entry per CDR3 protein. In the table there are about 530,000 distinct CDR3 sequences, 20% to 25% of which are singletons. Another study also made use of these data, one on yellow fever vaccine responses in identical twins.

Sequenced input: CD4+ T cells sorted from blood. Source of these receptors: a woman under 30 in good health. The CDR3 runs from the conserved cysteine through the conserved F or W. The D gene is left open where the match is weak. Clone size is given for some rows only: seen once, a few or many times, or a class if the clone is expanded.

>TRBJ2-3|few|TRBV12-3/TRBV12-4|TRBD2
TGTGCCAGCAGTTCCTGGGCTAGCGGCGGTACAGATACGCAGTATTTT
CASSSWASGGTDTQYF
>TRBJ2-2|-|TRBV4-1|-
TGCGCCAGCAGCCAACCTTCCCTCGCCGTATTTAGGGATAATAGCAACACCGGGGAGCTGTTTTTT
CASSQPSLAVFRDNSNTGELFF
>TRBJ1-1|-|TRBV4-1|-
TGCGCCAGCAGCCGAGAGGAGGGCGGTGAAGCTTTCTTT
CASSREEGGEAFF
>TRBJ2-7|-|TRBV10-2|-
TGCGCCAGCAGTGAGATTTTTCCAGCCGAGCAGTACTTC
CASSEIFPAEQYF
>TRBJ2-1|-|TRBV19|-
TGTGCCAGTACCTCCCTTATCGGGAGAAACTACAATGAGCAGTTCTTC
CASTSLIGRNYNEQFF
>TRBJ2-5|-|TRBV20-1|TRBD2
TGCAGTGCGAAACTAGCGGGGGGGCGAGAGACCCAGTACTTC
CSAKLAGGRETQYF
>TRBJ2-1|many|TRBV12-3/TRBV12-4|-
TGTGCCAGTACCCTATACAATGAGCAGTTCTTC
CASTLYNEQFF
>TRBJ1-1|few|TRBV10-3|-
TGTGCCATCAGTGATTGGCAGGAGAACACTGAAGCTTTCTTT
CAISDWQENTEAFF
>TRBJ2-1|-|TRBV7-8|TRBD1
TGTGCCAGCAGCTCCCGAGGGACAGTCACCTACAATGAGCAGTTCTTC
CASSSRGTVTYNEQFF
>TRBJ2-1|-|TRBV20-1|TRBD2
TGCAGTGCTAGAGTCGGGAGGGCTTTGAATGAGCAGTTCTTC
CSARVGRALNEQFF
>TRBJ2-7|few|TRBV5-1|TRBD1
TGCGCCAGCAGCTTCTTCCCTACTTTGGCAAAAGACAGGGTAACCTACGAGCAGTACTTC
CASSFFPTLAKDRVTYEQYF
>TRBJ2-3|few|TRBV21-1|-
TGTGCCAGCAGCAAAGAGGCAAGGACTAAGTATTTT
CASSKEARTKYF
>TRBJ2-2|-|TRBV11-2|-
TGTGCCAGCAGCCCGCAGTACTTAGCGGAGCCAAACACCGGGGAGCTGTTTTTT
CASSPQYLAEPNTGELFF
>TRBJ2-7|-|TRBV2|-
TGTGCCAGCAGTGTAGGCCGTGCCTACGAGCAGTACTTC
CASSVGRAYEQYF
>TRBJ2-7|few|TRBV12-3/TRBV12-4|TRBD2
TGTGCCAGCAGACTAACCGGACTAGCGGGTTACGAGCAGTACTTC
CASRLTGLAGYEQYF
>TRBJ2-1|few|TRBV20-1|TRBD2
TGCAGTCTGAAGCGGGAGGGACTTTTCAATGAGCAGTTCTTC
CSLKREGLFNEQFF
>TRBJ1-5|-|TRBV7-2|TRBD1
TGTGCCAGCAGCCGACAGGGGGATCAGCCCCAGCATTTT
CASSRQGDQPQHF
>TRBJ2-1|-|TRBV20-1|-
TGCAGTGCTAGAGATAAGGGGAATGAGCAGTTCTTC
CSARDKGNEQFF
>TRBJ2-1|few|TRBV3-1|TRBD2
TGTGCCAGCAGCCAGGGGGCTGGGGTACTAGCGGGCACCAATGAGCAGTTCTTC
CASSQGAGVLAGTNEQFF
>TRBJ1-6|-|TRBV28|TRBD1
TGTGCCAGCAGTTTATGGGGACAGTACGGTAAATCACCCCTCCACTTT
CASSLWGQYGKSPLHF
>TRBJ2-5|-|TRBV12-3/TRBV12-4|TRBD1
TGTGCCACCGGACAGGGCGTCCAAGAGACCCAGTACTTC
CATGQGVQETQYF
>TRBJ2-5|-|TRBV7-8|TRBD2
TGTGCCAGCAGCCCTAGCCCGGGACTAGCGGGAGTACGGGAGACCCAGTACTTC
CASSPSPGLAGVRETQYF
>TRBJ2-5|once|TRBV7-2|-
TGTGCCAGCAGCGGGTGGGGTGGACAGCTCCAAGAGACCCAGTACTTC
CASSGWGGQLQETQYF
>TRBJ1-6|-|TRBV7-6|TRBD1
TGTGCCAGCAGCTTATCAGGGGGCGCAAATTCACCCCTCCACTTT
CASSLSGGANSPLHF
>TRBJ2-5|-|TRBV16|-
TGTGCCAGCAGCCAATTCGGGGTGGAGACCCAGTACTTC
CASSQFGVETQYF
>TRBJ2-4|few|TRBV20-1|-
TGCAGTGCTAGAGAGCGAGCTGAAAACATTCAGTACTTC
CSARERAENIQYF
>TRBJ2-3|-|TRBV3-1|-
TGTGCCAGCAGCCAGGGACCAGTCTTCGATACGCAGTATTTT
CASSQGPVFDTQYF
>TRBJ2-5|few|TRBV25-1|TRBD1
TGTGCCAGCACCGGACAGGGGAAGAGCCAAGAGACCCAGTACTTC
CASTGQGKSQETQYF
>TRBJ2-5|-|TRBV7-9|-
TGTGCCAGCAGCCGATTGTCAGTCCGGGAGACCCAGTACTTC
CASSRLSVRETQYF
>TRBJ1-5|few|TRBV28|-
TGTGCCAGCAGTTCCTCAGATCGGCCCCAGCATTTT
CASSSSDRPQHF
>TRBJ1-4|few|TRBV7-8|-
TGTGCCAGCAGCTTAGTTAGGGTTCGTTCTAATGAAAAACTGTTTTTT
CASSLVRVRSNEKLFF
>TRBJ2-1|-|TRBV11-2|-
TGTGCCAGCAGCCCATCCGGGGTCTACAATGAGCAGTTCTTC
CASSPSGVYNEQFF
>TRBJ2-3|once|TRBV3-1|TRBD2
TGTGCCAGCAGCCAAGTATGGGCGGGAGAGGCTACGCAGTATTTT
CASSQVWAGEATQYF
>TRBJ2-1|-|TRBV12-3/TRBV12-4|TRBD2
TGTGCCAGCAGTTTAATGGCGGGAGTGGGGAATGAGCAGTTCTTC
CASSLMAGVGNEQFF
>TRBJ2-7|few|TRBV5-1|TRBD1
TGCGCCAGCAGTGCCTTGAACGACAGGGGCCTGTCCTACGAGCAGTACTTC
CASSALNDRGLSYEQYF
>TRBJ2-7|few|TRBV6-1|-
TGTGCCAGCAGTACGTTGGGCAGGGGATACGAGCAGTACTTC
CASSTLGRGYEQYF
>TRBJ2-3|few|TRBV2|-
TGTGCCAGCAGTGCCTGGGGCGGGACCAGCACAGATACGCAGTATTTT
CASSAWGGTSTDTQYF
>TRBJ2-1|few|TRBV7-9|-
TGTGCCAGCAGCTTAGGGCGTGGCGGCAGCTCCTACAATGAGCAGTTCTTC
CASSLGRGGSSYNEQFF
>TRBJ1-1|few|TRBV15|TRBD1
TGTGCCACCAGCTCGACAGGGGTGAACACTGAAGCTTTCTTT
CATSSTGVNTEAFF
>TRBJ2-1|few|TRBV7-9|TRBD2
TGTGCCAGCAGCTTTTGGTTGATAGCGGGGGGGAATGAGCAGTTCTTC
CASSFWLIAGGNEQFF
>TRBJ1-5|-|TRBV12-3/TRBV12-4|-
TGTGCCAGCAGCCCCCGGGAGAATCAGCCCCAGCATTTT
CASSPRENQPQHF
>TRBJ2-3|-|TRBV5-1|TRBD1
TGCGCCAGCAGCTCTCTATGGACAGGGACGTCAGCAGATACGCAGTATTTT
CASSSLWTGTSADTQYF
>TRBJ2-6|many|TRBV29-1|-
TGCAGCGTTCAGCTGGACCCCTCTGGGGCCAACGTCCTGACTTTC
CSVQLDPSGANVLTF
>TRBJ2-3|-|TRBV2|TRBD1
TGTGCCAGCAGGGAGACAGGGAGTACGCAGTATTTT
CASRETGSTQYF